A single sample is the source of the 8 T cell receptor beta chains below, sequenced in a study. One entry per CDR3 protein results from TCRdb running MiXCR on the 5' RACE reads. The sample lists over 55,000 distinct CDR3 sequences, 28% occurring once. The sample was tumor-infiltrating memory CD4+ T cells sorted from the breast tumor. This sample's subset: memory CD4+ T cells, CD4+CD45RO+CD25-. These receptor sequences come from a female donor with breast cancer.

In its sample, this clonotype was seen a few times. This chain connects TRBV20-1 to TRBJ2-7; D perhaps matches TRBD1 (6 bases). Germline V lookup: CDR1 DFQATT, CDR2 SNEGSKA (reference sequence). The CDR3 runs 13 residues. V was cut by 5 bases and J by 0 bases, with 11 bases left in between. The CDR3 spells CSAHRDTSYEQYF. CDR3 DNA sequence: TGCAGTGCTCACCGGGACACCTCCTACGAGCAGTACTTC.

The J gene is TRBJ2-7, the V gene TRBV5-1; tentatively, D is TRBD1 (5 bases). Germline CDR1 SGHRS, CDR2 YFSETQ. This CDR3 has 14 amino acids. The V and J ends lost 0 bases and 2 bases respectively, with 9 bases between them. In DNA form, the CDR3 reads TGCGCCAGCAGCTTGGGGACGGACACCTACGAGCAGTACTTC. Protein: CASSLGTDTYEQYF.

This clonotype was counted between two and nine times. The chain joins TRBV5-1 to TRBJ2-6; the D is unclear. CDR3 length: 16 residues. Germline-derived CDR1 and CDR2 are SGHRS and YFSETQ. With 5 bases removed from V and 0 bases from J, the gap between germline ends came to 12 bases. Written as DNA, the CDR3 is TGCGCCAGCAGGAACTTATTAAGCTCTGGGGCCAACGTCCTGACTTTC. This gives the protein CASRNLLSSGANVLTF.

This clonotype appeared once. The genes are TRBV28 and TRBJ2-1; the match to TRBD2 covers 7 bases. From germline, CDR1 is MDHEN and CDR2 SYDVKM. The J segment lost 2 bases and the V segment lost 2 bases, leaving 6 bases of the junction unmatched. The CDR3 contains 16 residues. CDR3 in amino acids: CASSLAGVFPYNEQFF. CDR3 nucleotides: TGTGCCAGCAGTTTAGCGGGAGTCTTCCCCTACAATGAGCAGTTCTTC.

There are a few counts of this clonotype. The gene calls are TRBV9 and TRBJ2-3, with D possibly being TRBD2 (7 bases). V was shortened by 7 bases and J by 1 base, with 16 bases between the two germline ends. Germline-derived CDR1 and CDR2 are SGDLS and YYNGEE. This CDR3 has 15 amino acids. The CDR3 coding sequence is TGTGCCAGCGGGGGGGCCTGGTCGGGCACAGATACGCAGTATTTT. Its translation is CASGGAWSGTDTQYF.

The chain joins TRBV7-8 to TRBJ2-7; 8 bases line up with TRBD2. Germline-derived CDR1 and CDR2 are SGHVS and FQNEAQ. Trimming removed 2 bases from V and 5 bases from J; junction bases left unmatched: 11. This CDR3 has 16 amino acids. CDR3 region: CASSLIVDGRADEQYF. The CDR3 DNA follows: TGTGCCAGCAGCTTAATCGTGGACGGGAGGGCCGACGAGCAGTACTTC.

The CDR3 DNA follows: TGCAGTGCTAGAGGACAGGGGGCTGGAAACACCATATATTTT. Protein: CSARGQGAGNTIYF. This chain links TRBV20-1 with TRBJ1-3; the match to TRBD1 covers 9 bases. V gave up 1 base and J gave up 2 bases; unmatched junction bases: 0. Germline V gene sequence: CDR1 DFQATT, CDR2 SNEGSKA (reference sequence). This CDR3 region has 14 residues.

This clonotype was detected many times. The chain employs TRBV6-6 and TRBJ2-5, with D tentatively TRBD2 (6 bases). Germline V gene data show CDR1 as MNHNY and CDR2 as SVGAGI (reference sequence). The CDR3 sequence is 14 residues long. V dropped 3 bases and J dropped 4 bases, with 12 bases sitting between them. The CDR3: CASSYGGRGETQYF. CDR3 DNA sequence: TGTGCCAGCAGTTATGGAGGGCGGGGAGAGACCCAGTACTTC.